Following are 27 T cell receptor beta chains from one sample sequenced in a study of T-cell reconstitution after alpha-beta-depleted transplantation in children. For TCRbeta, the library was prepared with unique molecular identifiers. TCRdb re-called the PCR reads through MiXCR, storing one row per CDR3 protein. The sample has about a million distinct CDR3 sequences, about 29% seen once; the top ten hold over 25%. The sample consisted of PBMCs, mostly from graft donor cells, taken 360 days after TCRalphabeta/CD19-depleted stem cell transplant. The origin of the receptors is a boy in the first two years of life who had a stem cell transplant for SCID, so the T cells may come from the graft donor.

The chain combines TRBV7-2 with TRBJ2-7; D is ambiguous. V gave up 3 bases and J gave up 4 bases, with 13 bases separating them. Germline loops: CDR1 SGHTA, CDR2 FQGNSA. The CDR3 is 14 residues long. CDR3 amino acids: CASSFGPYQYEQYF. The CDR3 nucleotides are TGTGCCAGCAGCTTTGGCCCTTACCAATACGAGCAGTACTTC. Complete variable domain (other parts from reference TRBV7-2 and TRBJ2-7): GAGVSQSPSNKVTEKGKDVELRCDPISGHTALYWYRQSLGQGLEFLIYFQGNSAPDKSGLPSDRFSAERTGGSVSTLTIQRTQQEDSAVYLCASSFGPYQYEQYFGPGTRLTVT.

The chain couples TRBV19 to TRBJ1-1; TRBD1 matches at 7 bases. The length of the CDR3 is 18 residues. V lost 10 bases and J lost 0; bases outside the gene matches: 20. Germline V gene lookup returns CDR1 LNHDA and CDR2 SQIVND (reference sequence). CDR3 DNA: TGTGCCACCCGTCCAATCCGGGACAGACGTCAAGTGAACACTGAAGCTTTCTTT. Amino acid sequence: CATRPIRDRRQVNTEAFF.

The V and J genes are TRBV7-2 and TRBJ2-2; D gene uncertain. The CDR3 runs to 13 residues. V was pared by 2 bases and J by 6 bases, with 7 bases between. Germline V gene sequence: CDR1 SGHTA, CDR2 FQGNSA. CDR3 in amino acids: CASSLLKSGELFF. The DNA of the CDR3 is TGTGCCAGCAGCTTACTTAAGTCCGGGGAGCTGTTTTTT.

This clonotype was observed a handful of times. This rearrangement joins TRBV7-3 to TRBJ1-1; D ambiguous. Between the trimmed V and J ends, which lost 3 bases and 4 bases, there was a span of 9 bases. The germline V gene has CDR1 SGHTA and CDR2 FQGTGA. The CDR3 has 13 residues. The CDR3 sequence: CASSFQEGTEAFF. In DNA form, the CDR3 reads TGTGCCAGCAGCTTCCAGGAGGGCACTGAAGCTTTCTTT.

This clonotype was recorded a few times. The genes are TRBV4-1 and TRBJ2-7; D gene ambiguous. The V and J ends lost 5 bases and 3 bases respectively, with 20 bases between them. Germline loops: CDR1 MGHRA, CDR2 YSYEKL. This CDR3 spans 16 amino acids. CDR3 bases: TGCGCCAGCAGCAGTTCACCAGCAGCGTCAGACTACGAGCAGTACTTC. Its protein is CASSSSPAASDYEQYF.

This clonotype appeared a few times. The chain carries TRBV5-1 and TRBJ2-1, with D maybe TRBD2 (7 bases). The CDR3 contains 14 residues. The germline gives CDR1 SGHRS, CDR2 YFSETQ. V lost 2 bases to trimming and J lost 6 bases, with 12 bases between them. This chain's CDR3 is CASSFTGGVNEQFF. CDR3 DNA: TGCGCCAGCAGCTTTACGGGGGGCGTCAATGAGCAGTTCTTC.

The CDR3 bases are TGTGCCAGCAGCAGTCCGGAGGGACTTCCCACCGGGGAGCTGTTTTTT. Translation gives CASSSPEGLPTGELFF. The chain uses TRBV21-1 and TRBJ2-2; the table gives TRBD2 as D, unverified against the DNA. TRBV21-1 is flagged as a pseudogene. The length of the CDR3 is 16 residues.

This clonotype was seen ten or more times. The CDR3 bases are TGTGCCAGCAGCTTAGCGAGGGACAATGAGCAGTTCTTC. The encoded protein is CASSLARDNEQFF. The chain combines TRBV7-3 with TRBJ2-1; possible D gene TRBD2, 5 bases. The CDR3 is made up of 13 amino acids. Germline lookup yields CDR1 SGHTA and CDR2 FQGTGA. V lost 2 bases to trimming and J lost 5 bases, with 7 bases between them.

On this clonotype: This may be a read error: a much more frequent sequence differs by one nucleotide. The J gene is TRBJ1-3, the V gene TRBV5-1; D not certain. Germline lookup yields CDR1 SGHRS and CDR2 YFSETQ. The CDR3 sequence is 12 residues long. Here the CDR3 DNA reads TGCGCCAGCAGCTTGGATGGAACCACCATATATTTT. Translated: CASSLDGTTIYF.

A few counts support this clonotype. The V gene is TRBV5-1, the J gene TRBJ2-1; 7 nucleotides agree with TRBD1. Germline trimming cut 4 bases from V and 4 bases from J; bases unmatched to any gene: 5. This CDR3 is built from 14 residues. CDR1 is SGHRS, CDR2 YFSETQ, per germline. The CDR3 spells CASSSGQAYNEQFF. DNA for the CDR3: TGCGCCAGCAGCAGTGGACAGGCATACAATGAGCAGTTCTTC.

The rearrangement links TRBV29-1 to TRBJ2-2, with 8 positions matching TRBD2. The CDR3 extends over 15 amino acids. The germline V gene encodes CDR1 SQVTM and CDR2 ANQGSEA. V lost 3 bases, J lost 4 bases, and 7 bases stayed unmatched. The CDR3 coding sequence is TGCAGCGTTGATGGTGGCGGGGGGCCCACCGGGGAGCTGTTTTTT. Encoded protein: CSVDGGGGPTGELFF.

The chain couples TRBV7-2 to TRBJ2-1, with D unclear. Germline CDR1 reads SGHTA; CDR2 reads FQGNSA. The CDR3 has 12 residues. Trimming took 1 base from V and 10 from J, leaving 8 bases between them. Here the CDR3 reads CASSLEREEQFF. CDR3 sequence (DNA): TGTGCCAGCAGCTTAGAACGAGAGGAGCAGTTCTTC.

The CDR3 reads CAWSGASAEQFF. For the CDR3, the DNA is TGTGCCTGGAGCGGGGCATCGGCTGAGCAGTTCTTC. The chain recombines TRBV30 with TRBJ2-1; the D gene could be TRBD1 or TRBD2 (5 bases each). V lost 3 bases to trimming and J lost 9 bases, with 12 bases between them. Germline V gene lookup returns CDR1 GTSNPN and CDR2 SVGIG (reference sequence). The CDR3 runs to 12 residues.

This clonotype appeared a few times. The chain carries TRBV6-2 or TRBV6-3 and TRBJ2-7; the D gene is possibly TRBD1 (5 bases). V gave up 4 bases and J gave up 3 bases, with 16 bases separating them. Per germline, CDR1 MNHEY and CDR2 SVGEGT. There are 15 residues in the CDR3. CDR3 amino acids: CASSLSSGSIYEQYF. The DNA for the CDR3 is TGTGCCAGCAGTTTGAGTTCAGGGTCCATCTACGAGCAGTACTTC.

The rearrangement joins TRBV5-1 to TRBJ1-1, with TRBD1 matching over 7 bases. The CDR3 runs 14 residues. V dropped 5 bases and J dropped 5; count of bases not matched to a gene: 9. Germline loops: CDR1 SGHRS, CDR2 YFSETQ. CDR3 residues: CASRGDRAGTEAFF. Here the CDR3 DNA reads TGCGCCAGCAGGGGAGACAGGGCTGGGACTGAAGCTTTCTTT.

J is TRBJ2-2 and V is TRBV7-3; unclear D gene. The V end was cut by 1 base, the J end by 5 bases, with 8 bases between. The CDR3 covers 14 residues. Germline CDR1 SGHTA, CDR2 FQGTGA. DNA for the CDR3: TGTGCCAGCAGCTTAATGGGTGGAACCGGGGAGCTGTTTTTT. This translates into CASSLMGGTGELFF.

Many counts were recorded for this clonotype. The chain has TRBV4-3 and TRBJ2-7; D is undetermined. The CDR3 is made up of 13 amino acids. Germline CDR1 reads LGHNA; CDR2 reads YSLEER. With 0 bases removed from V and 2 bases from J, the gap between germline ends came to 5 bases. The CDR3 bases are TGCGCCAGCAGCCAAGATAGTACCTACGAGCAGTACTTC. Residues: CASSQDSTYEQYF.

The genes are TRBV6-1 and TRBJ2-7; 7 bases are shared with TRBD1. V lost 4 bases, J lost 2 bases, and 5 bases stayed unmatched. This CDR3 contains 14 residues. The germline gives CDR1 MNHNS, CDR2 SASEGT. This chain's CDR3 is CASSVRTGPYEQYF. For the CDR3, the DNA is TGTGCCAGCAGTGTACGGACAGGACCCTACGAGCAGTACTTC.

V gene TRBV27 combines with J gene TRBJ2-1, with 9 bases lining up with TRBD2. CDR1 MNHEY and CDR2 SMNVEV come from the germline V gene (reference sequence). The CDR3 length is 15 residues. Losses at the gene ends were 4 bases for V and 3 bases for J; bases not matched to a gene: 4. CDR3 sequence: CASSWWRGGYNEQFF. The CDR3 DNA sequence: TGTGCCAGCAGTTGGTGGCGGGGGGGCTACAATGAGCAGTTCTTC.

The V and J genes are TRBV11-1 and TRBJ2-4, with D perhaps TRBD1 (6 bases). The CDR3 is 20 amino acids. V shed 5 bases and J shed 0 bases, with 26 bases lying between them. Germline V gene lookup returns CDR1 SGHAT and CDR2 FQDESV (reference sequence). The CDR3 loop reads CASSLHLRDTISLAKNIQYF. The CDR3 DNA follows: TGTGCCAGCAGCCTCCACCTCCGGGACACCATATCTCTAGCCAAAAACATTCAGTACTTC.

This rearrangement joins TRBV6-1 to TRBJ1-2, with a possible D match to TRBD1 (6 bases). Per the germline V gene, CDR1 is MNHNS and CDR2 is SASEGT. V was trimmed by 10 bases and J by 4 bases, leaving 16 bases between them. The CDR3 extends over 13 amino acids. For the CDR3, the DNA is TGTGCCACCTCTAAAGGGGGGTCCTATGGCTACACCTTC. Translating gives CATSKGGSYGYTF.

For the CDR3, the DNA is TGTGCCAGCAGCGTAGGTTGGGGTGCGAACAGGGTGAACTACAATGAGCAGTTCTTC. Encoded protein: CASSVGWGANRVNYNEQFF. This sequence joins TRBV9 and TRBJ2-1, with a weak D call TRBD1 (6 bases). Trimming left V 0 bases short and J 3 bases short, with 22 bases between. CDR3 size: 19 residues. Looked up from germline, CDR1 is SGDLS and CDR2 is YYNGEE.

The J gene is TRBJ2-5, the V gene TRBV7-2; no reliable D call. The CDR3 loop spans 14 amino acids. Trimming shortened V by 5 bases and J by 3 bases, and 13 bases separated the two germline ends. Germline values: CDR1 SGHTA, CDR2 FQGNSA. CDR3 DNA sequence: TGTGCCAGCAGCCAAAGAGGCCGGAAAGAGACCCAGTACTTC. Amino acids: CASSQRGRKETQYF.

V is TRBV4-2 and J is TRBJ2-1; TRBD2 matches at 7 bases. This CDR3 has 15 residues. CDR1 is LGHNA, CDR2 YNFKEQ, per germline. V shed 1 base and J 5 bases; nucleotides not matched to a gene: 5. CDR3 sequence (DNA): TGTGCCAGCAGCCAAGGGGGGGGGTGGAACAATGAGCAGTTCTTC. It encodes CASSQGGGWNNEQFF.

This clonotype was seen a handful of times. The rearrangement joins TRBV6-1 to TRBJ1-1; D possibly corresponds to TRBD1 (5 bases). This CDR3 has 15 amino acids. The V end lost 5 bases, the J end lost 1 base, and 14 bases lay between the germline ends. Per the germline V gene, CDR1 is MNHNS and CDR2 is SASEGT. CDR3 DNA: TGTGCCAGCAGTAATGCAGGGTACGCGAACACTGAAGCTTTCTTT. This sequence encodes CASSNAGYANTEAFF.

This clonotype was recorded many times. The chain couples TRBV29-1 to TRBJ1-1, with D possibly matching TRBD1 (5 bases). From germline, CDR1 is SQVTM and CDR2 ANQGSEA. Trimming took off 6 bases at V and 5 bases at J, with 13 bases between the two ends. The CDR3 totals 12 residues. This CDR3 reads CSVAGRGTEAFF. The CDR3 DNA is TGCAGCGTAGCGGGGAGGGGAACTGAAGCTTTCTTT.

CDR3 nucleotide sequence: TGCGCCAGCAGCACGGGACGGGGGAACACCGGGGAGCTGTTTTTT. Residues: CASSTGRGNTGELFF. The chain is built from TRBV10-2 and TRBJ2-2; D may match TRBD1 or TRBD2 (5 bases each). This CDR3 spans 15 amino acids. Germline V gene sequence: CDR1 WSHSY, CDR2 SAAADI. V was pared by 6 bases and J by 1 base, with 12 bases between.